A single sample gave rise to the 4 T cell receptor beta chains below, sequenced in a study of control samples from healthy donors and cancer patients. The table came from immunoSEQ multiplex PCR; TCRdb's copy has only in-frame clones and leaves some out. The sample carries some 49,000 clones, more than 90% recorded once. What was sequenced was PBMCs. These receptors were taken from a man aged 25-45 years with colorectal cancer.

The chain couples TRBV5-6 to TRBJ1-5, with 7 bases lining up with TRBD1. With V trimmed by 0 bases and J by 5 bases, 8 bases remained unmatched. Germline assignment: CDR1 SGHDT and CDR2 YYEEEE. The CDR3 has 16 amino acids. CDR3 loop: CASSLGADRADQPQHF. CDR3 DNA: TGTGCCAGCAGCTTGGGGGCCGACAGGGCGGATCAGCCCCAGCATTTT.

The sample holds one count of this clone. V is TRBV6-5 and J is TRBJ2-3; D call uncertain. Trimming left V 7 bases short and J 3 bases short, with 14 bases between. Germline values: CDR1 MNHEY, CDR2 SVGAGI. This CDR3 is 14 amino acids long. The CDR3 reads CASNRPTETDTQYF. In DNA, the CDR3 is TGTGCCAGCAATCGACCTACTGAAACAGATACGCAGTATTTT.

The V and J genes are TRBV5-6 and TRBJ1-4; D might be TRBD1 (5 bases). V was pared by 0 bases and J by 5 bases, with 17 bases between. This CDR3 is 17 amino acids long. Germline lookup yields CDR1 SGHDT and CDR2 YYEEEE. The CDR3 DNA sequence: TGTGCCAGCAGCTTGGTGGGGCCTCGACCTTTAAATGAAAAACTGTTTTTT. Encoded protein: CASSLVGPRPLNEKLFF. The full variable domain, rest sourced from reference TRBV5-6 and TRBJ1-4, is DAGVTQSPTHLIKTRGQQVTLRCSPKSGHDTVSWYQQALGQGPQFIFQYYEEEERQRGNFPDRFSGHQFPNYSSELNVNALLLGDSALYLCASSLVGPRPLNEKLFFGSGTQLSVL.

The chain is built from TRBV7-9 and TRBJ1-1; D not resolved. Trimming shortened V by 5 bases and J by 3 bases, and 7 bases separated the two germline ends. The CDR3 runs 12 residues. Germline V gives CDR1 SEHNR, CDR2 FQNEAQ (reference sequence). The CDR3 here is CASSPRHTEAFF. The CDR3 bases are TGTGCCAGCAGCCCCCGGCACACTGAAGCTTTCTTT.